This note documents a single T cell receptor (beta chain) sequence. It was with random hexamers that roughly 0.45 to 1 ug RNA was reverse transcribed. MiXCR, applied by TCRdb to the immunoSEQ multiplex PCR reads, yields one record per CDR3 protein. The sample includes some 130,000 distinct CDR3 sequences, around 93% seen only once; the top ten take approximately 0.17%. The CDR3 spans 12 residues. Germline loops: CDR1 SQVTM, CDR2 ANQGSEA. V lost 1 base to trimming and J lost 0 bases, with 3 bases between them. The sample originates from a study of CD8 T cells in Susac syndrome. J is TRBJ2-5 and V is TRBV29-1; D remains unclear. The clonotype comes from a human donor with Susac syndrome. Sequencing input: CD8+ T cells from PBMCs. The CDR3 reads CSVEVYQETQYF. The CDR3 DNA follows: TGCAGCGTTGAAGTCTACCAAGAGACCCAGTACTTC.